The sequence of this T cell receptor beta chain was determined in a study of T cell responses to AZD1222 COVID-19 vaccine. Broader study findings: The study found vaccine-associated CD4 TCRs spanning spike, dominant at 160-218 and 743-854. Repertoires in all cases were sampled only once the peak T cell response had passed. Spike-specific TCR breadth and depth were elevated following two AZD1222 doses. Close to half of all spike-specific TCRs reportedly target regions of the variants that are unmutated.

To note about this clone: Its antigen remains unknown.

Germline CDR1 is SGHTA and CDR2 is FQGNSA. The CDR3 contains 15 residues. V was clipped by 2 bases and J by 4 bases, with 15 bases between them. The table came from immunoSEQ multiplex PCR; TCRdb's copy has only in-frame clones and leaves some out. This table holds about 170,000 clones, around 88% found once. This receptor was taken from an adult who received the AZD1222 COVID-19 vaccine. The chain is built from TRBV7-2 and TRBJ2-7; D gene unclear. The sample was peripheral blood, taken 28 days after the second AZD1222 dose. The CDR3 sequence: CASSLSLGFGYEQYF. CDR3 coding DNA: TGTGCCAGCAGCTTAAGTTTAGGGTTTGGGTACGAGCAGTACTTC.